This passage covers 13 T cell receptor beta chains from one sample sequenced in a study of control samples from healthy donors and cancer patients. Only in-frame clones appear in the TCRdb table, and some are missing; sequencing was by immunoSEQ multiplex PCR. The sample table sets out about 190,000 clones. Source material: blood. The receptors here all came from a woman under 40 in good health.

This chain links TRBV5-5 with TRBJ1-1, with D unresolved. The CDR3 runs to 11 residues. Trimming removed 8 bases from V and 4 bases from J, with 9 bases in between. The germline CDR1 and CDR2 sequences are SGHKS and YYEKEE (reference sequence). In nucleotides, the CDR3 is TGTGCCAGTGAGGGTCGCACTGAAGCTTTCTTT. Its protein product is CASEGRTEAFF.

V gene TRBV11-2 combines with J gene TRBJ1-6, with TRBD1 as a possible D gene (5 bases). The V end lost 5 bases, the J end lost 1 base, and 18 bases lay between the germline ends. Germline-derived CDR1 and CDR2 are SGHAT and FQNNGV. The CDR3 has 18 residues. As DNA, the CDR3 is TGTGCCAGCAGCCGAAAAGTCCCCACAGGATCCTATAATTCACCCCTCCACTTT. Its protein product is CASSRKVPTGSYNSPLHF.

The gene calls are TRBV6-5 and TRBJ2-3; D tentatively reads TRBD1 or TRBD2 (5 bases each). The CDR3 extends over 15 amino acids. Germline V lookup: CDR1 MNHEY, CDR2 SVGAGI. V was pared by 2 bases and J by 0 bases, with 9 bases between. The CDR3 reads CASSYGDPSTDTQYF. The CDR3, as DNA: TGTGCCAGCAGTTACGGGGACCCTAGCACAGATACGCAGTATTTT.

This sequence joins TRBV18 and TRBJ1-3; 9 bases are shared with TRBD1. CDR1 is KGHSH, CDR2 LQKENI, per germline. The ends lost 6 bases at V and 0 bases at J; junction bases unmatched: 12. This CDR3 has 18 amino acids. DNA for the CDR3: TGTGCCAGCTCGCGGGGGACAGGGATTAGCAACTCTGGAAACACCATATATTTT. It specifies CASSRGTGISNSGNTIYF.

CDR3 residues: CAIRPTGVDTEAFF. The CDR3 nucleotides read TGTGCCATCAGACCGACAGGGGTGGACACTGAAGCTTTCTTT. The V call is TRBV10-3, the J call TRBJ1-1; 8 bases are a match to TRBD1. CDR3 length: 14 amino acids. Germline values: CDR1 ENHRY, CDR2 SYGVKD. The junction had 6 bases not matched to a gene; V was cut back by 6 bases and J by 3 bases.

The CDR3 sequence: CASSLGSGANQPQHF. CDR3 nucleotide sequence: TGTGCCAGCAGCTTAGGTTCCGGGGCCAATCAGCCCCAGCATTTT. The chain combines TRBV7-2 with TRBJ1-5, with D perhaps matching TRBD1 (5 bases). CDR1 is SGHTA, CDR2 FQGNSA, per germline. There are 15 residues in the CDR3. V was pared by 1 base and J by 3 bases, with 10 bases between.

V usage is TRBV9 and J usage is TRBJ2-7; D not certain. Trimming cost V 3 bases and J 0 bases, with 10 bases left between them. Germline CDR1 is SGDLS and CDR2 is YYNGEE. The CDR3 spans 14 residues. The CDR3 protein is CASSDSADSYEQYF. The CDR3 DNA reads TGTGCCAGCAGCGACTCTGCGGACTCCTACGAGCAGTACTTC.

The V call is TRBV7-2, the J call TRBJ2-1, with 12 positions matching TRBD2. The germline V gene encodes CDR1 SGHTA and CDR2 FQGNSA. The CDR3 spans 15 residues. Trimming cost V 4 bases and J 7 bases; bases outside gene matches: 5. The CDR3 here is CASSSSGGVRNEQFF. The CDR3 bases are TGTGCCAGCAGCTCTAGCGGGGGGGTTAGGAATGAGCAGTTCTTC.

The chain recombines TRBV19 with TRBJ2-7, with D tentatively TRBD2 (5 bases). The CDR3 length is 14 residues. Germline loops: CDR1 LNHDA, CDR2 SQIVND (reference sequence). The ends were cut back, 5 bases at V and 3 bases at J, with 14 bases in the middle. DNA of the CDR3: TGTGCCAGTAGTGGGGAAGGAGAGGGCTACGAGCAGTACTTC. Protein product: CASSGEGEGYEQYF.

The chain combines TRBV9 with TRBJ1-1; 8 bases line up with TRBD1. The CDR3 length is 14 residues. V gave up 4 bases and J gave up 5 bases; unmatched junction bases: 7. Per germline, CDR1 SGDLS and CDR2 YYNGEE. The CDR3 region is CASSPTGGLTEAFF. DNA for the CDR3: TGTGCCAGCAGCCCTACAGGGGGATTAACTGAAGCTTTCTTT.

This chain links TRBV11-2 with TRBJ1-1, with D maybe TRBD1 (5 bases). Trimming left V 4 bases short and J 2 bases short, with 20 bases between. CDR3 size: 17 residues. Germline CDR1 is SGHAT and CDR2 is FQNNGV. The CDR3 loop reads CASSSASIFDRNTEAFF. CDR3 coding DNA: TGTGCCAGCAGCTCCGCCTCCATTTTTGACAGAAACACTGAAGCTTTCTTT.

The V and J genes are TRBV5-1 and TRBJ1-1; D might be TRBD1 (6 bases). The CDR3 is 13 amino acids. CDR1 and CDR2 from the germline V gene are SGHRS and YFSETQ. V shed 7 bases and J shed 1 base, with 11 bases lying between them. The CDR3 spells CASVGGANTEAFF. The CDR3 bases are TGCGCCAGCGTCGGGGGGGCGAACACTGAAGCTTTCTTT.

This chain joins TRBV5-4 and TRBJ2-3, with D perhaps TRBD1 or TRBD2 (6 bases each). Germline loops: CDR1 SGHNT, CDR2 YYREEE (reference sequence). V was cut by 5 bases and J by 0 bases, with 10 bases left in between. The CDR3 totals 14 residues. CDR3 region: CASRMGGSTDTQYF. CDR3 sequence (DNA): TGTGCCAGCAGGATGGGGGGCAGCACAGATACGCAGTATTTT.